These 31 T cell receptor beta chains originate from one sample sequenced in a study of cytomegalovirus exposure and HLA in healthy donors. The study ran its PCR with 60 Vbeta and 13 Jbeta primers. Clones were read by immunoSEQ multiplex PCR, and TCRdb kept only the in-frame ones, dropping some. The sample carries around 170,000 clones, approximately 82% recorded once. The sample comprised PBMCs. These receptors all come from a male donor in good health and CMV-seronegative.

Comments on this clone: In the same sample, other DNA sequences code for this CDR3. This chain connects TRBV7-3 to TRBJ1-1, with D hard to call. The CDR3 loop spans 13 amino acids. Germline V gene lookup returns CDR1 SGHTA and CDR2 FQGTGA. Trimming stripped 2 bases from V and 0 bases from J, with 4 bases between. The CDR3 DNA reads TGTGCCAGCAGCTTATCGGTGAACACTGAAGCTTTCTTT. Amino acid sequence: CASSLSVNTEAFF.

This clone was seen only a few times. The chain is built from TRBV6-1 and TRBJ1-3; 7 nucleotides line up with TRBD1. V lost 4 bases, J lost 4 bases, and 4 bases stayed unmatched. The CDR3 sequence is 14 residues long. Germline V gene sequence: CDR1 MNHNS, CDR2 SASEGT. CDR3 nucleotides: TGTGCCAGCAGTGCAAAGACAGGGGGAAACACCATATATTTT. Translating it yields CASSAKTGGNTIYF.

This rearrangement joins TRBV5-4 to TRBJ1-2; 8 bases align to TRBD1. V gave up 1 base and J gave up 10 bases; unmatched junction bases: 18. CDR3 length: 17 residues. Germline V gene data show CDR1 as SGHNT and CDR2 as YYREEE (reference sequence). CDR3 sequence (DNA): TGTGCCAGCAGCTTGAACCCAACGGCGCAGGGGGCGGATGTCTACACCTTC. This translates into CASSLNPTAQGADVYTF.

The J gene is TRBJ1-5, the V gene TRBV19, with 10 bases lining up with TRBD1. Germline V gene sequence: CDR1 LNHDA, CDR2 SQIVND (reference sequence). CDR3 size: 14 residues. With V trimmed by 7 bases and J by 7 bases, 7 bases remained unmatched. CDR3 DNA sequence: TGTGCCAGTACGACAGGGGGCGACGAGCAGCCCCAGCATTTT. Protein sequence: CASTTGGDEQPQHF. The full variable domain, rest sourced from reference TRBV19 and TRBJ1-5, is DGGITQSPKYLFRKEGQNVTLSCEQNLNHDAMYWYRQDPGQGLRLIYYSQIVNDFQKGDIAEGYSVSREKKESFPLTVTSAQKNPTAFYLCASTTGGDEQPQHFGDGTRLSIL.

This chain connects TRBV7-2 to TRBJ1-2; no firm D call. The ends were cut back, 4 bases at V and 6 bases at J, with 18 bases in the middle. The CDR3 is 15 amino acids. Looked up from germline, CDR1 is SGHTA and CDR2 is FQGNSA. For the CDR3, the DNA is TGTGCCAGCAGCTCAGCGGGCGGGGTTCAACATGGCTACACCTTC. Its protein product is CASSSAGGVQHGYTF.

The rearrangement joins TRBV5-1 to TRBJ2-2; D unclear. V was cut by 4 bases and J by 3 bases, with 22 bases left in between. In germline, CDR1 is SGHRS, CDR2 YFSETQ. The CDR3 length is 18 residues. The CDR3 loop is CASSPPYRTSLDTGELFF. CDR3 bases: TGCGCCAGCAGCCCCCCGTACCGAACAAGTTTGGACACCGGGGAGCTGTTTTTT.

The CDR3 nucleotides are TGCGCCAGCAGCTCCGACAGGGGGGATAACGGGGAGCTGTTTTTT. Translating gives CASSSDRGDNGELFF. J is TRBJ2-2 and V is TRBV5-1; the match to TRBD1 covers 9 bases. Germline values: CDR1 SGHRS, CDR2 YFSETQ. The CDR3 extends over 15 amino acids. Trimming at V came to 3 bases and at J to 7 bases, leaving 7 bases not matched to a gene.

This clone appeared a few times. The chain recombines TRBV7-9 with TRBJ2-7; TRBD1 matches 12 bases. The CDR3 totals 15 residues. CDR1 and CDR2 (germline): SEHNR, FQNEAQ (reference sequence). The J segment lost 2 bases and the V segment lost 5 bases, leaving 4 bases of the junction unmatched. The DNA for the CDR3 is TGTGCCAGCAGCCATCGGGACAGGGGGCCCTACGAGCAGTACTTC. The encoded protein is CASSHRDRGPYEQYF.

The chain has TRBV6-6 and TRBJ2-7; TRBD2 might be the D (5 bases). Looked up from germline, CDR1 is MNHNY and CDR2 is SVGAGI (reference sequence). With 2 bases removed from V and 5 bases from J, the gap between germline ends came to 13 bases. CDR3 length: 14 amino acids. The CDR3 sequence: CASSYVGLINEQYF. The CDR3 nucleotides read TGTGCCAGCAGTTACGTCGGACTCATTAACGAGCAGTACTTC.

The chain couples TRBV18 to TRBJ1-5; 11 positions match TRBD1. J gave up 7 bases and V 4 bases, and 3 bases lay outside the gene matches. This CDR3 has 14 amino acids. The germline V gene encodes CDR1 KGHSH and CDR2 LQKENI. The CDR3 reads CASSLDRGRQPQHF. CDR3 sequence (DNA): TGTGCCAGCTCACTGGACAGGGGGCGGCAGCCCCAGCATTTT. The whole variable domain, filled in from reference TRBV18 and TRBJ1-5, reads NAGVMQNPRHLVRRRGQEARLRCSPMKGHSHVYWYRQLPEEGLKFMVYLQKENIIDESGMPKERFSAEFPKEGPSILRIQQVVRGDSAAYFCASSLDRGRQPQHFGDGTRLSIL.

The chain joins TRBV6-5 to TRBJ2-3; no clear D. Between the trimmed V and J ends, which lost 2 bases and 0 bases, there was a span of 6 bases. The CDR3 totals 14 residues. Per the germline V gene, CDR1 is MNHEY and CDR2 is SVGAGI. CDR3 loop: CASSYSVSTDTQYF. CDR3 in DNA: TGTGCCAGCAGTTACAGCGTTAGCACAGATACGCAGTATTTT.

The chain links TRBV19 to TRBJ2-2, with D possibly matching TRBD2 (6 bases). The CDR3 has 15 residues. Looked up from germline, CDR1 is LNHDA and CDR2 is SQIVND (reference sequence). V gave up 1 base and J gave up 2 bases, with 8 bases separating them. The CDR3 region has the DNA TGTGCCAGTAGTATAGGGAGGGTAAACACCGGGGAGCTGTTTTTT. This sequence encodes CASSIGRVNTGELFF.

In this sample, this clone turned up a few times. The chain couples TRBV7-3 to TRBJ2-3, with 10 bases identical to TRBD1. Germline CDR1 and CDR2: SGHTA and FQGTGA. The V gene end was trimmed by 5 bases and the J gene end by 3 bases; junction bases not matched to a gene: 14. The CDR3 covers 18 residues. The CDR3 here is CASSRQGARAGGTDTQYF. The CDR3 nucleotides read TGTGCCAGCAGCCGACAGGGGGCGAGGGCGGGAGGAACAGATACGCAGTATTTT.

This clone appeared a single time. The V and J genes are TRBV6-5 and TRBJ2-7, with a weak D call TRBD1 (6 bases). Germline V gives CDR1 MNHEY, CDR2 SVGAGI. This CDR3 is built from 15 residues. V lost 0 bases to trimming and J lost 2 bases, with 11 bases between them. CDR3 DNA sequence: TGTGCCAGCAGTTACTCGGGGTCAGGGGCCTACGAGCAGTACTTC. Translating gives CASSYSGSGAYEQYF.

This clone came up a few times. The chain has TRBV5-1 and TRBJ2-3; 10 bases are a match to TRBD2. The CDR3 totals 15 residues. Germline CDR1 and CDR2: SGHRS and YFSETQ. Losses at the gene ends were 2 bases for V and 5 bases for J; bases not matched to a gene: 5. CDR3 sequence: CASSFTSGAGDTQYF. The CDR3 nucleotides read TGCGCCAGCAGCTTTACTAGCGGGGCGGGAGATACGCAGTATTTT.

The chain employs TRBV30 and TRBJ1-2, with TRBD1 matching over 8 bases. Germline V gene data show CDR1 as GTSNPN and CDR2 as SVGIG (reference sequence). Unmatched junction bases numbered 13, after V lost 3 bases and J lost 7 bases. The CDR3 contains 15 residues. CDR3 residues: CAWSRDRGLASGYTF. CDR3 sequence (DNA): TGTGCCTGGAGCAGAGACAGGGGTCTAGCTAGTGGCTACACCTTC.

V is TRBV5-6 and J is TRBJ2-7; 7 bases are a match to TRBD2. Germline loops: CDR1 SGHDT, CDR2 YYEEEE. The ends lost 2 bases at V and 6 bases at J; junction bases unmatched: 2. The length of the CDR3 is 12 residues. The CDR3 here is CASSLGGSEQYF. The DNA of the CDR3 is TGTGCCAGCAGCTTAGGCGGGAGCGAGCAGTACTTC.

The chain has TRBV7-6 and TRBJ1-5; D is perhaps TRBD1 (5 bases). Germline values: CDR1 SGHVS, CDR2 FNYEAQ. V shed 1 base and J shed 3 bases, with 7 bases lying between them. CDR3 length: 14 amino acids. This CDR3 is CASSLGDYNQPQHF. CDR3 sequence (DNA): TGTGCCAGCAGCTTAGGGGACTACAATCAGCCCCAGCATTTT.

This clone appeared a single time. This chain joins TRBV18 and TRBJ2-2; D possibly corresponds to TRBD1 (6 bases). The CDR3 runs 15 residues. CDR1 and CDR2 from the germline V gene are KGHSH and LQKENI. V dropped 1 base and J dropped 6 bases, with 12 bases sitting between them. CDR3 in DNA: TGTGCCAGCTCACCACGGGCCAGGGGTTCCGGGGAGCTGTTTTTT. Protein product: CASSPRARGSGELFF.

The rearrangement joins TRBV30 to TRBJ2-4; TRBD1 matches 7 bases. The V segment lost 1 base and the J segment 3 bases; nucleotides outside the gene matches: 6. The CDR3 is made up of 15 amino acids. CDR1 and CDR2 from the germline V gene are GTSNPN and SVGIG (reference sequence). The DNA of the CDR3 is TGTGCCTGGAGTGGGGTAGGGACAGACAAAAACATTCAGTACTTC. This encodes CAWSGVGTDKNIQYF.

This clone was observed a handful of times. The CDR3, as DNA: TGTGCCAGCAGTTACGTGTTGGCCCACACCTACGAGCAGTACTTC. Its protein is CASSYVLAHTYEQYF. The chain links TRBV6-5 to TRBJ2-7; D remains unclear. V was shortened by 2 bases and J by 2 bases, with 13 bases between the two germline ends. Germline loops: CDR1 MNHEY, CDR2 SVGAGI. CDR3 length: 15 residues.

J is TRBJ2-2 and V is TRBV9; 7 bases map to TRBD1. The length of the CDR3 is 14 residues. V shed 1 base, J shed 4 bases, and the junction held 1 base outside the gene matches. Looked up from germline, CDR1 is SGDLS and CDR2 is YYNGEE. As DNA, the CDR3 is TGTGCCAGCAGCGTATGGGACAGCACCGGGGAGCTGTTTTTT. Amino acid sequence: CASSVWDSTGELFF.

V is TRBV6-5 and J is TRBJ1-6; D might be TRBD1 (6 bases). CDR3 length: 14 residues. In germline, CDR1 is MNHEY, CDR2 SVGAGI. V was clipped by 2 bases and J by 5 bases, with 7 bases between them. DNA for the CDR3: TGTGCCAGCAGTTACAAGGGGGATAATTCACCCCTCCACTTT. Its protein product is CASSYKGDNSPLHF.

This clone was detected once. The V and J genes are TRBV19 and TRBJ2-1, with D possibly being TRBD1 (6 bases). Germline-derived CDR1 and CDR2 are LNHDA and SQIVND (reference sequence). The CDR3 sequence is 12 residues long. V was pared by 4 bases and J by 15 bases, with 16 bases between. The DNA of the CDR3 is TGTGCCAGTAGTACAGGGACACCCCGGCGGTTCTTC. It specifies CASSTGTPRRFF.

This chain links TRBV18 with TRBJ1-2, with 7 positions matching TRBD1. CDR1 and CDR2 from the germline V gene are KGHSH and LQKENI. Unmatched junction bases numbered 4, after V lost 0 bases and J lost 6 bases. The CDR3 is 14 amino acids. CDR3 sequence reads: CASSPPRDRDGYTF. The CDR3 nucleotides are TGTGCCAGCTCACCACCGAGGGACAGAGATGGCTACACCTTC. Based on the CDR3 plus reference TRBV18 and TRBJ1-2, the full variable domain is NAGVMQNPRHLVRRRGQEARLRCSPMKGHSHVYWYRQLPEEGLKFMVYLQKENIIDESGMPKERFSAEFPKEGPSILRIQQVVRGDSAAYFCASSPPRDRDGYTFGSGTRLTVV.

This clone was recorded once. This rearrangement joins TRBV13 to TRBJ2-7; D is perhaps TRBD2 (6 bases). Trimming pared 0 bases from V and 4 bases from J, leaving 7 bases between. The germline gives CDR1 PRHDT, CDR2 FYEKMQ (reference sequence). The CDR3 sequence is 13 residues long. CDR3 nucleotide sequence: TGTGCCAGCAGCTTAGGGGCGGGGTACGAGCAGTACTTC. Amino acid sequence: CASSLGAGYEQYF.

This chain connects TRBV6-5 to TRBJ1-3, with 9 nucleotides matching TRBD1. J lost 2 bases, V lost 2 bases, and 4 bases had no gene match. The CDR3 has 16 amino acids. Germline V gene sequence: CDR1 MNHEY, CDR2 SVGAGI. The CDR3 spells CASSYGTGQAGNTIYF. The CDR3 DNA reads as TGTGCCAGCAGTTACGGGACAGGGCAAGCTGGAAACACCATATATTTT.

The chain combines TRBV27 with TRBJ2-7; TRBD1 matches at 7 bases. CDR3 size: 16 residues. V lost 3 bases to trimming and J lost 2 bases; unmatched junction nucleotides: 10. Germline values: CDR1 MNHEY, CDR2 SMNVEV (reference sequence). The CDR3 loop reads CASSLAPYRGAYEQYF. The DNA for the CDR3 is TGTGCCAGCAGTTTGGCGCCCTACAGGGGAGCCTACGAGCAGTACTTC.

This chain connects TRBV7-2 to TRBJ2-5, with 12 bases fitting TRBD2. Per germline, CDR1 SGHTA and CDR2 FQGNSA. Germline trimming cut 5 bases from V and 4 bases from J; bases unmatched to any gene: 8. There are 16 residues in the CDR3. CDR3 sequence reads: CASSPPGLAGTETQYF. In DNA, the CDR3 is TGTGCCAGCAGCCCGCCCGGACTAGCGGGAACAGAGACCCAGTACTTC.

This chain uses TRBV9 with TRBJ2-3, with 9 bases aligning to TRBD2. After removal of 2 bases from V and 3 bases from J, the junction contained 10 bases not matched to a gene. CDR3 length: 17 residues. The germline V gene encodes CDR1 SGDLS and CDR2 YYNGEE. The CDR3 protein is CASSVARGSGRTDTQYF. The CDR3 DNA reads as TGTGCCAGCAGCGTTGCGCGGGGTAGCGGGAGAACAGATACGCAGTATTTT. The full variable domain, its missing parts supplied by reference TRBV9 and TRBJ2-3, is DSGVTQTPKHLITATGQRVTLRCSPRSGDLSVYWYQQSLDQGLQFLIQYYNGEERAKGNILERFSAQQFPDLHSELNLSSLELGDSALYFCASSVARGSGRTDTQYFGPGTRLTVL.

The rearrangement joins TRBV19 to TRBJ2-2, with unresolved D. CDR3 length: 13 residues. With 7 bases removed from V and 3 bases from J, the gap between germline ends came to 9 bases. Germline loops: CDR1 LNHDA, CDR2 SQIVND (reference sequence). CDR3 protein: CASIKQDTGELFF. DNA of the CDR3: TGTGCCAGTATTAAGCAGGACACCGGGGAGCTGTTTTTT.